Included here is one T cell receptor beta chain sequence, with context. The assay was immunoSEQ multiplex PCR, and TCRdb's table has in-frame clones only and misses some. The sample includes almost 75,000 clones, around four fifths seen only once; the top ten take 3%. The source of the sample is a study of cytomegalovirus exposure and HLA in healthy donors. The V gene's germline CDR1 is SGDLS and CDR2 YYNGEE. V was cut by 0 bases and J by 0 bases, with 35 bases left in between. This CDR3 has 24 residues. Input material: PBMCs. The rearrangement joins TRBV9 to TRBJ2-3, with D tentatively TRBD2 (6 bases). The source is a man aged 30 to 45 in good health and CMV-seronegative. As DNA, the CDR3 is TGTGCCAGCAGCGTAGAACTCAGGGCTAAGGGCACGAGCTCACCGGGACTTAGCACAGATACGCAGTATTTT. It encodes CASSVELRAKGTSSPGLSTDTQYF.